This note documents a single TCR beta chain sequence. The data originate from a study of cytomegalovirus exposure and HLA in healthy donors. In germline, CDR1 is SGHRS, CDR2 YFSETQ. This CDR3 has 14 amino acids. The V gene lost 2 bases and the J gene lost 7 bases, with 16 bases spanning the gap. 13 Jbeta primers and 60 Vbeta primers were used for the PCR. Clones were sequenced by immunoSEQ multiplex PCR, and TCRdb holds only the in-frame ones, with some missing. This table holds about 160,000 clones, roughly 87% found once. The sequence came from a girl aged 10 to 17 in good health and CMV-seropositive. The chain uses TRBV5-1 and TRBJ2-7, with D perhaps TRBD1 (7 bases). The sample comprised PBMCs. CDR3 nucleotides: TGCGCCAGCAGCTTAACCCCCCCAGGGGGGGAGCAGTACTTC. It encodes CASSLTPPGGEQYF.